The clone carrying this T cell receptor (beta chain) was counted ten times or more. The antigen is not known. From RNA transcripts, TCR beta CDR3 regions were amplified. A set of HTBI primers served as the primers for a first-round RT-PCR of the TCR CDR3. TCRdb ran MiXCR on the multiplex PCR reads and lists one entry per CDR3 protein. The data show roughly 380,000 distinct CDR3 sequences, around 18% seen once. Trimming cost V 5 bases and J 0 bases, with 8 bases left between them. Germline V CDR1 and CDR2: MDHEN, SYDVKM. The CDR3 is 14 amino acids. The data stem from a study of T cells in Graves' hyperthyroidism and ophthalmopathy. General observations from the study: Ophthalmopathy, as predicted by the model, came a median about seven months after the prediction.

Individuals with ophthalmopathy presented a Clinical Activity Score of at least 3, a NOSPECS grade of at least 4 and a duration under 3 months. Diagnosis relied on clinical symptoms, serum thyroxine and TRAb, thyroid ultrasound and orbital computed tomography. This receptor was taken from a woman in her thirties or forties with Graves' ophthalmopathy. Sequenced: blood. The chain carries TRBV28 and TRBJ1-3; D not certain. This CDR3 reads CASSPQRSGNTIYF. The CDR3 DNA reads as TGTGCCAGCAGTCCCCAGCGCTCTGGAAACACCATATATTTT.